This T cell receptor beta chain comes out of a study of blood T cell repertoires in COVID-19. The V gene's germline CDR1 is SGHAT and CDR2 FQDESV (reference sequence). V lost 5 bases, J lost 6 bases, and 11 bases lay in between. The CDR3 has 12 residues. In the source study's methods: How many nucleated cells were present was estimated from reference gene primer amplification. The protocol was immunoSEQ multiplex PCR, while the TCRdb copy is restricted to in-frame clones and leaves out a portion. V and J calls plus clone size are reproduced from that table; the DNA served to infer D and trimming. The sample has 65,000 to 70,000 clones; about 90% are singletons.

This chain uses TRBV11-1 with TRBJ2-7, with D perhaps TRBD1 (6 bases). Specimen: peripheral blood. The TCR was taken from a man in his forties or fifties with active COVID-19. The CDR3 here is CASSITGFEQYF. CDR3 DNA: TGTGCCAGCAGCATTACAGGGTTCGAGCAGTACTTC.